The rows below give T cell receptor beta chains drawn from one sample of a study of T-cell memory formation after mild COVID-19. MiXCR was run by TCRdb on the 5' RACE reads, yielding one entry per CDR3 protein. The table includes 450,000 to 650,000 distinct CDR3 sequences, about 20% detected once. Source material: PBMCs or a T cell subset sorted from them (not recorded which). These receptors were obtained from an adult woman who had mild COVID-19 (a few samples of this study predate the infection). Cell type and time point are not known. The CDR3 runs from the conserved cysteine through the conserved F or W. The D gene is left open where the match is weak. The size field is filled for only some rows; it gives once, few, many or a size class.

TRBV7-9	few	TRBJ1-1	.	CASTSTLNTEAFF	TGTGCCAGCACCTCCACCTTGAACACTGAAGCTTTCTTT
TRBV3-1	.	TRBJ1-1	TRBD1	CASSQGDRENTEAFF	TGTGCCAGCAGCCAGGGGGACAGGGAGAACACTGAAGCTTTCTTT
TRBV5-1	many	TRBJ2-5	TRBD1	CASSTGQGSETQYF	TGCGCCAGCAGCACCGGACAGGGGTCGGAGACCCAGTACTTC
TRBV9	.	TRBJ2-1	TRBD2	CASSPGLAEPHNEQFF	TGTGCCAGCAGCCCAGGACTAGCCGAGCCCCACAATGAGCAGTTCTTC
TRBV20-1	few	TRBJ1-5	TRBD1	CSAKGAGVNQPQHF	TGCAGTGCTAAGGGGGCAGGGGTTAATCAGCCCCAGCATTTT
TRBV24-1	once	TRBJ2-7	TRBD1	CATSDSGQGVNEQYF	TGTGCCACCAGTGATAGTGGCCAGGGGGTGAACGAGCAGTACTTC
TRBV25-1	few	TRBJ2-4	TRBD2	CASSERGGVAKNIQYF	TGTGCCAGCAGTGAACGCGGGGGGGTAGCCAAAAACATTCAGTACTTC
TRBV7-9	.	TRBJ1-1	.	CASSLGAGARVTEAFF	TGTGCCAGCAGCTTAGGAGCGGGCGCCAGGGTGACTGAAGCTTTCTTT
TRBV5-1	many	TRBJ2-7	TRBD1	CASSWTGTYEQYF	TGCGCCAGCAGCTGGACAGGGACCTACGAGCAGTACTTC
TRBV4-1	few	TRBJ1-1	TRBD1	CASSQDGQGGTEAFF	TGCGCCAGCAGCCAGGATGGACAGGGTGGGACTGAAGCTTTCTTT
TRBV6-4	few	TRBJ1-2	.	CASSAGGRRDGYTF	TGTGCCAGCAGTGCGGGGGGGAGAAGGGATGGCTACACCTTC
TRBV7-9	few	TRBJ2-1	.	CASSLLESYNEQFF	TGTGCCAGCAGCCTTCTTGAGAGTTACAATGAGCAGTTCTTC
TRBV6-5	.	TRBJ1-4	TRBD1	CASSFRDRAPRRFF	TGTGCCAGCAGTTTCCGGGACAGAGCCCCCCGTCGGTTTTTT
TRBV2	.	TRBJ2-6	.	CAGRLSSGANVLTF	TGTGCCGGCCGTTTGAGCTCTGGGGCCAACGTCCTGACTTTC
TRBV7-9	.	TRBJ2-1	TRBD2	CASSASGDYNEQFF	TGTGCCAGCAGCGCTAGCGGGGACTACAATGAGCAGTTCTTC
TRBV6-1	few	TRBJ2-4	TRBD1	CASSELVGGQNIQYF	TGTGCCAGCAGTGAATTGGTAGGGGGCCAAAACATTCAGTACTTC
TRBV20-1	.	TRBJ2-7	.	CSAQKTGSYEQYF	TGCAGTGCTCAAAAGACCGGCTCCTACGAGCAGTACTTC
TRBV29-1	few	TRBJ1-1	.	CSVLMGPGTTEAFF	TGCAGCGTTCTTATGGGGCCAGGGACCACTGAAGCTTTCTTT
TRBV6-6	few	TRBJ2-7	.	CASSSTVVEQYF	TGTGCCAGCAGTTCGACAGTTGTCGAGCAGTACTTC
TRBV6-6	.	TRBJ2-7	.	CASSARGRGSYEQYF	TGTGCCAGCAGTGCCCGCGGTAGGGGGTCCTACGAGCAGTACTTC
TRBV12-3/TRBV12-4	.	TRBJ1-2	TRBD1	CASSSFPGTDYGYTF	TGTGCCAGCAGTTCATTTCCCGGGACAGACTATGGCTACACCTTC
TRBV6-5	few	TRBJ2-7	TRBD2	CASSPERRGAGVEQYF	TGTGCCAGCAGCCCCGAACGCCGGGGAGCGGGAGTAGAGCAGTACTTC
TRBV5-1	.	TRBJ2-1	.	CASSFGGLPGNEQFF	TGCGCCAGCAGCTTTGGCGGGCTGCCGGGCAATGAGCAGTTCTTC
TRBV7-2	few	TRBJ2-1	TRBD2	CASSFAGGPHNEQFF	TGTGCCAGCAGCTTCGCGGGAGGGCCGCACAATGAGCAGTTCTTC
TRBV20-1	few	TRBJ2-7	TRBD1	CSARDLQGALWYEQYF	TGCAGTGCTAGAGATCTCCAGGGGGCGCTTTGGTACGAGCAGTACTTC
TRBV7-9	.	TRBJ2-7	TRBD1	CASSLSGQGAGEQYF	TGTGCCAGCAGCTTAAGTGGGCAGGGGGCGGGCGAGCAGTACTTC
TRBV29-1	few	TRBJ2-5	TRBD2	CSFASGLGRETQYF	TGCAGCTTCGCTAGCGGGCTCGGCCGAGAGACCCAGTACTTC
TRBV18	.	TRBJ1-6	.	CASSPTESSYNSPLHF	TGTGCCAGCTCCCCGACGGAAAGCTCCTATAATTCACCCCTCCACTTT
TRBV11-3	.	TRBJ2-3	.	CASSLRSPRFTDTQYF	TGTGCCAGCAGCTTAAGATCCCCCCGGTTCACAGATACGCAGTATTTT
TRBV7-8	.	TRBJ1-2	.	CASSLVGETYGYTF	TGTGCCAGCAGCTTAGTTGGGGAAACTTATGGCTACACCTTC